This TCR beta chain was captured in a study of T cells in Graves' hyperthyroidism and ophthalmopathy. V lost 7 bases, J lost 5 bases, and 4 bases stayed unmatched. The CDR3 contains 13 residues. Germline loops: CDR1 SNHLY, CDR2 FYNNEI. Amplification of TCR beta CDR3 regions was performed using RNA transcripts as template. The HTBI primer set was used in a first-round RT-PCR of the TCR CDR3. TCRdb reprocessed the multiplex PCR reads with MiXCR, giving one entry per CDR3 protein. The repertoire holds over 150,000 distinct CDR3 sequences, roughly a sixth seen once, with roughly 50% in the top ten. The sample comprised blood. The chain is built from TRBV2 and TRBJ2-5; 10 bases fit TRBD2. The sequence was obtained from a woman aged 50 to 60 with Graves' hyperthyroidism. The CDR3 sequence: CASTSGSRETQYF. The CDR3 bases are TGTGCCAGCACTAGCGGGAGCCGGGAGACCCAGTACTTC. Filled out from reference TRBV2 and TRBJ2-5, the complete variable domain reads EPEVTQTPSHQVTQMGQEVILRCVPISNHLYFYWYRQILGQKVEFLVSFYNNEISEKSEIFDDQFSVERPDGSNFTLKIRSTKLEDSAMYFCASTSGSRETQYFGPGTRLLVL.